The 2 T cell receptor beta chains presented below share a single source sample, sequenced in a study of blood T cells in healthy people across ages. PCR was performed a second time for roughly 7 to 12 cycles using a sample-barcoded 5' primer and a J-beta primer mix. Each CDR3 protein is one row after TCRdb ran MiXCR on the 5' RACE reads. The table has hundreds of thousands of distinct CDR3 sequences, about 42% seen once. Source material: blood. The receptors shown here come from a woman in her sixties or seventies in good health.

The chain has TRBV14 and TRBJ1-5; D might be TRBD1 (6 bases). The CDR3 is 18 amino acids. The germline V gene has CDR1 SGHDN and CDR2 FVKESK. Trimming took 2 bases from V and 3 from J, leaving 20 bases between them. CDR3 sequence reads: CASSQKGDGKRPNQPQHF. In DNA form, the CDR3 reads TGTGCCAGCAGCCAAAAGGGGGACGGAAAACGCCCCAATCAGCCCCAGCATTTT.

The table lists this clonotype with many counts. Here the CDR3 DNA reads TGCAGTGCTGCGACTAGCGGGGTGTACAATGAGCAGTTCTTC. Amino acids: CSAATSGVYNEQFF. The J gene is TRBJ2-1, the V gene TRBV20-1; 11 nucleotides agree with TRBD2. With V trimmed by 5 bases and J by 4 bases, 4 bases remained unmatched. The CDR3 runs to 14 residues. Looked up from germline, CDR1 is DFQATT and CDR2 is SNEGSKA (reference sequence).